This T cell receptor beta chain was captured in a study of blood T cell repertoires in COVID-19. Turning to the study itself: Italy, Spain and the United States were the sources of the convalescent and acute COVID-19 samples.

Here immunoSEQ multiplex PCR was the method, and the copy in TCRdb shows in-frame clones only, minus some. The table records approximately 300,000 clones, around 90% of them present only once. This CDR3 is 16 amino acids long. V lost 0 bases, J lost 1 base, and 1 base stayed unmatched. Germline CDR1 SGHRS, CDR2 YFSETQ. The chain recombines TRBV5-1 with TRBJ2-5; 12 bases align to TRBD2. Material for sequencing was peripheral blood. This TCR came from a woman aged 25-40 years with COVID-19, enrolled during active disease. The CDR3 loop reads CASSLGLAGAQETQYF. The CDR3 bases are TGCGCCAGCAGCTTGGGACTAGCGGGAGCCCAAGAGACCCAGTACTTC.